The 3 T cell receptor beta chains listed next were all sequenced from one sample in a study of T cells after yellow fever vaccination. TCRdb re-analysed the 5' RACE reads in MiXCR, keeping a single row per CDR3 protein. Counted here are 450,000 to 650,000 distinct CDR3 sequences, about 13% occurring once; the ten biggest clones make up over 12%. The sample was PBMCs, taken on the day of the yellow fever booster vaccination. The receptors here all came from a man under 40 who received the YFV17D yellow fever vaccine.

This clonotype has more than one count but fewer than ten. V gene TRBV13 combines with J gene TRBJ2-2; D is ambiguous. Germline CDR1 reads PRHDT; CDR2 reads FYEKMQ (reference sequence). The CDR3 length is 16 residues. The ends were cut back, 5 bases at V and 6 bases at J, with 19 bases in the middle. CDR3: CASSARFPFSPGELFF. Written as DNA, the CDR3 is TGTGCCAGCAGCGCCCGTTTCCCCTTTAGCCCCGGGGAGCTGTTTTTT.

This chain uses TRBV6-1 with TRBJ1-5; TRBD1 might be the D (5 bases). The CDR3 sequence is 15 residues long. The V end lost 5 bases, the J end lost 0 bases, and 11 bases lay between the germline ends. CDR1 and CDR2 (germline): MNHNS, SASEGT. CDR3 nucleotides: TGTGCCAGCAGTCCGGGACTTAATAGCAATCAGCCCCAGCATTTT. Protein product: CASSPGLNSNQPQHF.

The CDR3 loop reads CASSPTGNEAFF. As DNA, the CDR3 is TGTGCCAGCAGTCCTACAGGGAATGAAGCTTTCTTT. V usage is TRBV12-3 or TRBV12-4 and J usage is TRBJ1-1, with D maybe TRBD1 (6 bases). V shed 5 bases and J shed 7 bases, with 11 bases lying between them. This CDR3 has 12 residues.